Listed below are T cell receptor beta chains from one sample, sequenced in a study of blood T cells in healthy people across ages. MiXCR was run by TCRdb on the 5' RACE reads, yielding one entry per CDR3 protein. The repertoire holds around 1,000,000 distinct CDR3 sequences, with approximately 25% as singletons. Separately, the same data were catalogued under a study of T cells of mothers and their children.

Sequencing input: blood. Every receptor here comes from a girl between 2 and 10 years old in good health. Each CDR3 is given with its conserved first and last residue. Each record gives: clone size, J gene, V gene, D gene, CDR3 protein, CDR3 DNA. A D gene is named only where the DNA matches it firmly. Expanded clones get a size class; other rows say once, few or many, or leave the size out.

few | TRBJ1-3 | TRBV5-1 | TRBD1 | CASSTLGTATGDTIYF | TGCGCCAGCAGCACCCTTGGGACAGCAACGGGTGACACCATATATTTT
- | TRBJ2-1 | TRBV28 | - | CASSLIAEQFF | TGTGCCAGCAGTTTAATCGCGGAGCAGTTCTTC
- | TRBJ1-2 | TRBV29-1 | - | CSVPDSGHYGYTF | TGCAGCGTTCCGGACAGTGGTCACTATGGCTACACCTTC
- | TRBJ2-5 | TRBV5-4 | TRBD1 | CASSLGDRGEQYF | TGTGCCAGCAGCTTGGGGGACAGAGGAGAGCAGTACTTC
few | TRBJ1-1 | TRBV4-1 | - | CASSSGDHTEAFF | TGCGCCAGCAGCTCAGGGGATCACACTGAAGCTTTCTTT
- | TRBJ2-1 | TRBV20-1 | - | CSAPGAFNEQFF | TGCAGTGCTCCCGGGGCCTTCAATGAGCAGTTCTTC
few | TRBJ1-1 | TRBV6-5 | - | CASSVGFSTEAFF | TGCGCCAGCAGTGTCGGATTTAGCACTGAAGCTTTCTTT
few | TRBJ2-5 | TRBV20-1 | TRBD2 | CSAREVLAGGHQETQYF | TGCAGTGCTAGAGAGGTCCTAGCGGGAGGGCACCAAGAGACCCAGTACTTC
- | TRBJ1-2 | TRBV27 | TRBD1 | CASSYVQGAWGYTF | TGTGCCAGCAGTTACGTTCAGGGGGCCTGGGGCTACACCTTC
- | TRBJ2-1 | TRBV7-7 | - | CARPMVEGYNGQFF | TGTGCTAGACCAATGGTAGAGGGCTACAATGGGCAGTTCTTC